This entry is about one T cell receptor (beta chain). Its specificity is unknown. This CDR3 is built from 14 residues. V lost 4 bases to trimming and J lost 4 bases; unmatched junction nucleotides: 7. Germline V lookup: CDR1 SGHRS, CDR2 YFSETQ. The data were taken from a study of shared clonotypes between healthy human individuals. In the study overall: The people who gave samples were a couple of women and three men aged 18 to 49. Study-level points and caveats: As a rule, naive subsets had a larger estimated richness than memory subsets.

A deep-level run was used for the assay. Across several immunoSEQ plates, the genomic DNA of each subset was split evenly. Method: immunoSEQ multiplex PCR; TCRdb's copy keeps in-frame clones and lacks some. The table lists 2,500,000 or so clones, 85% to 95% of them singletons, with 0.37% in the top ten. The sample was naive CD4+ T cells from PBMCs. Subset specified: CD45RA+ positively selected. The TCR sequence derives from a young man in good health. Some clones in this sample may be carry-over from other donors' samples. The chain joins TRBV5-1 to TRBJ1-1; 7 bases line up with TRBD1. CDR3 sequence (DNA): TGCGCCAGCAGCATACAGGGGTCGACCACTGAAGCTTTCTTT. This codes for CASSIQGSTTEAFF.